Following are 32 T cell receptor beta chains from one sample sequenced in a study of CD8 T cell repertoires and HIV-1 epitope variants. Only in-frame clones appear in the TCRdb table, and some are missing; sequencing was by immunoSEQ multiplex PCR. The sample comprises about 4,400 clones, roughly 72% of which are singletons, and 35% to 50% rests with the top ten. The antigens these receptors bind are not known. The sample comprised cultured CD8+ T cells derived from PBMCs. Receptor source: a male donor with HIV.

The chain carries TRBV7-9 and TRBJ2-7; 7 nucleotides match TRBD1. CDR3 length: 16 residues. Trimming at V came to 3 bases and at J to 0 bases, leaving 8 bases not matched to a gene. Germline CDR1 and CDR2: SEHNR and FQNEAQ (reference sequence). In nucleotides, the CDR3 is TGTGCCAGCAGCTTCCCCTCGAGGGACAGCTCCTACGAGCAGTACTTC. Its translation is CASSFPSRDSSYEQYF.

This clone has just a few counts. This chain links TRBV27 with TRBJ2-2; D perhaps matches TRBD2 (5 bases). Per germline, CDR1 MNHEY and CDR2 SMNVEV (reference sequence). The CDR3 covers 14 residues. Trimming removed 3 bases at V and 1 base at J, with 6 bases between. CDR3 in amino acids: CASSFGVNTGELFF. The CDR3 DNA reads TGTGCCAGCAGTTTCGGGGTGAACACCGGGGAGCTGTTTTTT.

This clone was seen a single time. The chain combines TRBV7-7 with TRBJ2-7, with D hard to call. Germline CDR1 and CDR2: SSHAT and FNYEAQ (reference sequence). V was shortened by 5 bases and J by 2 bases, with 10 bases between the two germline ends. The CDR3 totals 13 residues. The CDR3 sequence is CASSPGLTYEQYF. CDR3 in DNA: TGTGCCAGCAGCCCCGGGCTGACCTACGAGCAGTACTTC.

The chain uses TRBV2 and TRBJ1-2, with 7 bases aligning to TRBD1. The ends lost 7 bases at V and 6 bases at J; junction bases unmatched: 14. The CDR3 covers 15 residues. Germline values: CDR1 SNHLY, CDR2 FYNNEI. CDR3 sequence (DNA): TGTGCCAGCATAGGCACAGGGGAGGTCTTGGATGGCTACACCTTC. Protein sequence: CASIGTGEVLDGYTF.

V gene TRBV6-5 combines with J gene TRBJ1-2, with D unresolved. CDR1 is MNHEY, CDR2 SVGAGI, per germline. The CDR3 consists of 13 residues. With 6 bases removed from V and 4 bases from J, the gap between germline ends came to 12 bases. The CDR3 loop is CASSPDWSYGYTF. The CDR3 nucleotides read TGTGCCAGCAGCCCCGACTGGAGCTATGGCTACACCTTC.

V is TRBV28 and J is TRBJ2-7, with a possible D match to TRBD2 (6 bases). Germline V lookup: CDR1 MDHEN, CDR2 SYDVKM. The CDR3 covers 16 residues. V was cut by 6 bases and J by 2 bases, with 20 bases left in between. Here the CDR3 reads CASSLTSGTFAYEQYF. CDR3 nucleotides: TGTGCCAGCAGCTTAACCTCAGGGACTTTCGCCTACGAGCAGTACTTC.

The chain has TRBV27 and TRBJ1-1; D gene uncertain. Looked up from germline, CDR1 is MNHEY and CDR2 is SMNVEV (reference sequence). V lost 7 bases to trimming and J lost 4 bases, with 16 bases between them. The CDR3 sequence is 14 residues long. Written as DNA, the CDR3 is TGTGCCAGCACCTCCCGGGGTCGGGTCACTGAAGCTTTCTTT. Translated, it gives CASTSRGRVTEAFF.

Only a few counts were recorded for this clone. The chain uses TRBV14 and TRBJ2-1, with 10 bases that match TRBD2. There are 13 residues in the CDR3. V shed 6 bases and J 9 bases; nucleotides not matched to a gene: 5. The V gene's germline CDR1 is SGHDN and CDR2 FVKESK. The CDR3 loop is CASRLAGEGEQFF. The CDR3 nucleotides are TGTGCCAGCAGGCTAGCGGGAGAAGGTGAGCAGTTCTTC.

The CDR3 DNA sequence: TGTGCCAGCAGCCCGAAAGGTTTCTCCAATGAAAAACTGTTTTTT. Its translation: CASSPKGFSNEKLFF. V gene TRBV7-9 combines with J gene TRBJ1-4, with D unresolved. Germline CDR1 is SEHNR and CDR2 is FQNEAQ (reference sequence). The V gene lost 5 bases and the J gene lost 5 bases, with 15 bases spanning the gap. CDR3 length equals 15 residues.

The chain is built from TRBV7-5 and TRBJ2-7; the D call in the table, TRBD1, was not verified against the DNA. TRBV7-5 is an annotated pseudogene. This CDR3 is built from 14 residues. CDR3 residues: CASSLGQYLREQYF. The CDR3 DNA reads TGTGCCAGCAGCTTGGGACAGTACCTTCGTGAGCAGTACTTC.

This chain uses TRBV27 with TRBJ2-7, with D perhaps TRBD1 (5 bases). Germline-derived CDR1 and CDR2 are MNHEY and SMNVEV (reference sequence). This CDR3 is 13 amino acids long. V was clipped by 3 bases and J by 3 bases, with 9 bases between them. The DNA for the CDR3 is TGTGCCAGCAGTTTTGGGGCAGACTACGAGCAGTACTTC. Protein sequence: CASSFGADYEQYF.

This clone was counted between two and nine times. J is TRBJ2-7 and V is TRBV10-2; D remains ambiguous. From germline, CDR1 is WSHSY and CDR2 SAAADI. The CDR3 length is 14 residues. The V gene lost 8 bases and the J gene lost 5 bases, with 19 bases spanning the gap. In DNA form, the CDR3 reads TGCGCCAGCGCCCCAGGCAGCCTTTGGGACGAGCAGTACTTC. Its protein product is CASAPGSLWDEQYF.

The chain carries TRBV5-8 and TRBJ2-7, with D possibly TRBD1 on 5 matching bases. The CDR3 sequence is 14 residues long. V was clipped by 0 bases and J by 7 bases, with 14 bases between them. Germline V lookup: CDR1 SGHTS, CDR2 YDEGEE. The CDR3 region is CASSLGQYLREQYF. DNA of the CDR3: TGTGCCAGCAGCTTGGGACAGTACCTTCGTGAGCAGTACTTC.

This clone was seen a few times. This rearrangement joins TRBV29-1 to TRBJ1-1; D perhaps matches TRBD1 (5 bases). Germline-derived CDR1 and CDR2 are SQVTM and ANQGSEA. V was pared by 5 bases and J by 4 bases, with 11 bases between. CDR3 size: 12 residues. The DNA of the CDR3 is TGCAGCGTTTATGGGCAGGGCACTGAAGCTTTCTTT. It yields the protein CSVYGQGTEAFF.

The rearrangement uses TRBV27 and TRBJ1-2, with D tentatively TRBD1 (5 bases). The CDR3 covers 13 residues. Trimming removed 3 bases from V and 6 bases from J, with 11 bases in between. Per the germline V gene, CDR1 is MNHEY and CDR2 is SMNVEV (reference sequence). In nucleotides, the CDR3 is TGTGCCAGCAGTTTCTCACAGGAAAATGGCTACACCTTC. Encoded protein: CASSFSQENGYTF.

This rearrangement joins TRBV29-1 to TRBJ2-3, with TRBD2 matching over 12 bases. Germline V gene lookup returns CDR1 SQVTM and CDR2 ANQGSEA. Trimming took 7 bases from V and 2 from J; bases not matched to a gene: 13. The CDR3 length is 17 residues. For the CDR3, the DNA is TGCAGCGCCCTGCTGGTGGCTAGCGGGGGGGCCACAGATACGCAGTATTTT. This encodes CSALLVASGGATDTQYF.

This clone occurred a few times. The rearrangement links TRBV7-3 to TRBJ2-7, with D perhaps being TRBD1 or TRBD2 (5 bases each). CDR3 length: 16 amino acids. The germline V and J ends were trimmed by 1 base and 2 bases, with 15 bases remaining between them. Germline CDR1 SGHTA, CDR2 FQGTGA. CDR3 sequence (DNA): TGTGCCAGCAGCTTAAATAGGGGACGGGAAACCTACGAGCAGTACTTC. Translation gives CASSLNRGRETYEQYF.

The V gene is TRBV29-1, the J gene TRBJ2-5, with 7 positions matching TRBD1. This CDR3 has 16 amino acids. Germline CDR1 SQVTM, CDR2 ANQGSEA. V lost 7 bases and J lost 5; bases outside the gene matches: 19. CDR3 region: CSGTPDREFIGETQYF. CDR3 coding DNA: TGCAGCGGAACCCCCGACAGGGAATTCATAGGGGAGACCCAGTACTTC.

The gene calls are TRBV9 and TRBJ2-5; 7 nucleotides line up with TRBD1. The CDR3 totals 14 residues. CDR1 SGDLS and CDR2 YYNGEE come from the germline V gene. After removal of 4 bases from V and 2 bases from J, the junction contained 5 bases not matched to a gene. CDR3 protein: CASSWTDRQETQYF. Written as DNA, the CDR3 is TGTGCCAGCAGCTGGACGGACAGGCAAGAGACCCAGTACTTC. The full variable domain, with the rest looked up from reference TRBV9 and TRBJ2-5, is DSGVTQTPKHLITATGQRVTLRCSPRSGDLSVYWYQQSLDQGLQFLIQYYNGEERAKGNILERFSAQQFPDLHSELNLSSLELGDSALYFCASSWTDRQETQYFGPGTRLLVL.

This clone was detected a few times. This rearrangement joins TRBV7-7 to TRBJ2-2; 7 bases line up with TRBD2. CDR3 size: 16 residues. Germline loops: CDR1 SSHAT, CDR2 FNYEAQ (reference sequence). Trimming removed 4 bases from V and 1 base from J; junction bases left unmatched: 6. CDR3 bases: TGTGCCAGCAGCTCTTTTCCGGGGGGGAACACCGGGGAGCTGTTTTTT. Amino acid sequence: CASSSFPGGNTGELFF.

CDR3 nucleotides: TGTGCCAGCAGTTTGGGACCTCCGGGACCGATGAACACTGAAGCTTTCTTT. Residues: CASSLGPPGPMNTEAFF. The gene calls are TRBV28 and TRBJ1-1; a possible D gene is TRBD1 (5 bases). Trimming took 3 bases from V and 0 from J, leaving 17 bases between them. This CDR3 is 17 amino acids long. Looked up from germline, CDR1 is MDHEN and CDR2 is SYDVKM.

V is TRBV18 and J is TRBJ1-6; D unresolved. This CDR3 is built from 13 residues. CDR1 is KGHSH, CDR2 LQKENI, per germline. The germline V and J ends were trimmed by 3 bases and 9 bases, with 9 bases remaining between them. The CDR3 DNA reads TGTGCCAGCTCACCGGCCGGAGGTTCACCCCTCCACTTT. It is translated as CASSPAGGSPLHF.

V and J are TRBV2 and TRBJ1-5; D ambiguous. The length of the CDR3 is 13 residues. Germline CDR1 reads SNHLY; CDR2 reads FYNNEI. V gave up 1 base and J gave up 7 bases, with 8 bases separating them. The CDR3 bases are TGTGCCAGCAGTGAAGGTAGGACCCAGCCCCAGCATTTT. Translating gives CASSEGRTQPQHF.

The chain links TRBV19 to TRBJ2-1; 10 bases align to TRBD2. This CDR3 spans 15 amino acids. Germline trimming cut 1 base from V and 4 bases from J; bases unmatched to any gene: 1. Per germline, CDR1 LNHDA and CDR2 SQIVND (reference sequence). As DNA, the CDR3 is TGTGCCAGTAGTATAGGGACTAGCGGATACAATGAGCAGTTCTTC. Protein: CASSIGTSGYNEQFF.

The J gene is TRBJ2-7, the V gene TRBV5-5, with 7 bases matching TRBD1. V shed 0 bases and J 7 bases; nucleotides not matched to a gene: 1. Germline V gene lookup returns CDR1 SGHKS and CDR2 YYEKEE (reference sequence). The length of the CDR3 is 12 residues. The CDR3 is CASSLGDSEQYF. The CDR3 nucleotides are TGTGCCAGCAGCTTGGGGGACAGTGAGCAGTACTTC.

This clone occurred a few times. This chain connects TRBV5-1 to TRBJ2-7, with 7 bases that match TRBD1. Per germline, CDR1 SGHRS and CDR2 YFSETQ. V was clipped by 3 bases and J by 5 bases; unmatched bases: 11. The CDR3 spans 15 residues. CDR3 nucleotides: TGCGCCAGCAGCTCCCCCGAGACAGGGAGCCACGAGCAGTACTTC. Amino acid sequence: CASSSPETGSHEQYF.

This clone was seen only once. J is TRBJ2-7 and V is TRBV27; D assignment may be TRBD1 or TRBD2 (5 bases each). With 6 bases removed from V and 6 bases from J, the gap between germline ends came to 21 bases. Germline V gene data show CDR1 as MNHEY and CDR2 as SMNVEV (reference sequence). This CDR3 contains 15 residues. The CDR3 region is CASRAHGEGLSEQYF. CDR3 nucleotide sequence: TGTGCCAGCAGGGCGCATGGTGAGGGGCTATCCGAGCAGTACTTC.

The V gene is TRBV4-1, the J gene TRBJ2-7; no firm D call. The CDR3 extends over 15 amino acids. From germline, CDR1 is MGHRA and CDR2 YSYEKL. Between the trimmed V and J ends, which lost 0 bases and 2 bases, there was a span of 11 bases. CDR3 region: CASSQDSSSPYEQYF. As DNA, the CDR3 is TGCGCCAGCAGCCAAGATTCGAGTTCCCCCTACGAGCAGTACTTC.

V is TRBV7-3 and J is TRBJ1-2; 8 bases map to TRBD1. V shed 3 bases, J shed 3 bases, and the junction held 0 bases outside the gene matches. This CDR3 has 13 amino acids. Germline CDR1 and CDR2: SGHTA and FQGTGA. CDR3 in amino acids: CASSLDRDYGYTF. DNA of the CDR3: TGTGCCAGCAGCTTGGACAGGGACTATGGCTACACCTTC.

The chain combines TRBV14 with TRBJ2-3, with D maybe TRBD2 (6 bases). Germline CDR1 SGHDN, CDR2 FVKESK. V lost 5 bases and J 4 bases, leaving 10 bases between the germline ends. The CDR3 consists of 13 residues. The CDR3 DNA follows: TGTGCCAGCAGCGGGGGAGGCGCAGATACGCAGTATTTT. As protein: CASSGGGADTQYF.

The rearrangement joins TRBV9 to TRBJ2-3; 9 bases are a match to TRBD2. CDR3 length equals 16 residues. Germline CDR1 and CDR2: SGDLS and YYNGEE. Germline trimming cut 3 bases from V and 0 bases from J; bases unmatched to any gene: 5. The CDR3 coding sequence is TGTGCCAGCAGCGCAGGCGGGGGGGCAAGCACAGATACGCAGTATTTT. This codes for CASSAGGGASTDTQYF.

The chain carries TRBV2 and TRBJ2-7; unclear D gene. Germline V gene sequence: CDR1 SNHLY, CDR2 FYNNEI. This CDR3 spans 14 amino acids. V was pared by 3 bases and J by 3 bases, with 12 bases between. Written as DNA, the CDR3 is TGTGCCAGCAGTGACGAGCTCGAGATCTACGAGCAGTACTTC. It is translated as CASSDELEIYEQYF.